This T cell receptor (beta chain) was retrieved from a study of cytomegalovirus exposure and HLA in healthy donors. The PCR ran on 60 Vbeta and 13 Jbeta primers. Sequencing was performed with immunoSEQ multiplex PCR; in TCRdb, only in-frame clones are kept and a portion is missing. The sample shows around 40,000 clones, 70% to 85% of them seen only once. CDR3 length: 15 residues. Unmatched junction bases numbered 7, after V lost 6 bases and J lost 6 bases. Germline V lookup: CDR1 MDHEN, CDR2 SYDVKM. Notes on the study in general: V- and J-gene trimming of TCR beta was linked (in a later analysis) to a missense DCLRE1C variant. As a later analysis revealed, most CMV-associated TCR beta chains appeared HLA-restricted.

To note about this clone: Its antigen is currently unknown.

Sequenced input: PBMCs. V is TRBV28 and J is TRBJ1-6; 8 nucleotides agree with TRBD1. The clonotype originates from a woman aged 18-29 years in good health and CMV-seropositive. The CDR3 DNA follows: TGTGCCAGCAGCCCAACCGGACAGGGTAATTCACCCCTCCACTTT. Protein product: CASSPTGQGNSPLHF.